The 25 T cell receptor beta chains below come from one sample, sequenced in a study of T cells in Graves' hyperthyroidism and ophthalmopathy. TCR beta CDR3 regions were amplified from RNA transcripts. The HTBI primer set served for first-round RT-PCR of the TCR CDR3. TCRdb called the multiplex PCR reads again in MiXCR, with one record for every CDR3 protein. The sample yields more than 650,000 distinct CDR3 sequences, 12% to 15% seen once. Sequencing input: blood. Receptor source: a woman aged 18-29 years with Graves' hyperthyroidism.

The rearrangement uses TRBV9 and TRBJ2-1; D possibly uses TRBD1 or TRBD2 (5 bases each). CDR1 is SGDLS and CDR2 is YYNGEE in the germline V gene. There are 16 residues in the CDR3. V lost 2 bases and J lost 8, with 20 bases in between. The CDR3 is CASSVYWGSTSHEQFF. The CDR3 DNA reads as TGTGCCAGCAGCGTCTATTGGGGGAGTACCTCCCATGAGCAGTTCTTC.

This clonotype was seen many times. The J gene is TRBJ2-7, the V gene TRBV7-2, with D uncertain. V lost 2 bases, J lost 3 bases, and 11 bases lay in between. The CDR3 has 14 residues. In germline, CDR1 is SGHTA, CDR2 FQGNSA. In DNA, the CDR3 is TGTGCCAGCAGCTTACCCCCCCCACTCTACGAGCAGTACTTC. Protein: CASSLPPPLYEQYF.

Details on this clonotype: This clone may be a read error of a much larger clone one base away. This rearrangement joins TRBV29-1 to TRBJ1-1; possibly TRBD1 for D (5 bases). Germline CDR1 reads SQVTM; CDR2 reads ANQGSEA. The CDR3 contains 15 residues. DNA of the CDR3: TGCGGCGTTGAACAGGTTCCACCTTTCAACACTGAAGCTTTCTTT. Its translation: CGVEQVPPFNTEAFF.

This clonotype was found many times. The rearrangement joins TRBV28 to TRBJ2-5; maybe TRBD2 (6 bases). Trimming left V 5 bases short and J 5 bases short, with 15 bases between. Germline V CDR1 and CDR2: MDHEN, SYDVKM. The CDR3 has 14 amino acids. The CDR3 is CASSPQEGGETQYF. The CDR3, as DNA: TGTGCCAGCAGTCCACAGGAGGGAGGCGAGACCCAGTACTTC. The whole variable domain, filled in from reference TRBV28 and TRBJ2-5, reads DVKVTQSSRYLVKRTGEKVFLECVQDMDHENMFWYRQDPGLGLRLIYFSYDVKMKEKGDIPEGYSVSREKKERFSLILESASTNQTSMYLCASSPQEGGETQYFGPGTRLLVL.

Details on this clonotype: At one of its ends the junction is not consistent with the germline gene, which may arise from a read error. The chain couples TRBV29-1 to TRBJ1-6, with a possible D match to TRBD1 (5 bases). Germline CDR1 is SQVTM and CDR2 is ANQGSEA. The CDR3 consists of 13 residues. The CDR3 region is CSVGTSGAYGQYF. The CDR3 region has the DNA TGCAGCGTGGGGACTAGCGGGGCCTACGGGCAGTACTTT.

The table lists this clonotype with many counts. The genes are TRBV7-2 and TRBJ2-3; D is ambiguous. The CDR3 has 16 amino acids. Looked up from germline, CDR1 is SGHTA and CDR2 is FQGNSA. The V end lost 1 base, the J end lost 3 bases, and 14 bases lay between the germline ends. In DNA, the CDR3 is TGTGCCAGCAGCTTAGGCGACCAATTAAAGACAGATACGCAGTATTTT. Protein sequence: CASSLGDQLKTDTQYF.

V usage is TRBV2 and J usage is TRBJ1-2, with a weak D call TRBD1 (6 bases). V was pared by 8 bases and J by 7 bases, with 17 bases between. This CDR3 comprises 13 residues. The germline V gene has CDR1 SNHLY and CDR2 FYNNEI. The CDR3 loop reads CASRRGTYGGYTF. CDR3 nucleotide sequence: TGTGCCAGCCGACGTGGGACATATGGTGGCTACACCTTC.

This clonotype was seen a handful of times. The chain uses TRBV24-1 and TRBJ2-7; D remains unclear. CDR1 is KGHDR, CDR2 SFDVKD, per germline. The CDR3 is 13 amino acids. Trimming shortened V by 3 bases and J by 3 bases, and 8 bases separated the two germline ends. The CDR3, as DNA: TGTGCCACCAGTGATACACGGCGCTACGAGCAGTACTTC. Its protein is CATSDTRRYEQYF.

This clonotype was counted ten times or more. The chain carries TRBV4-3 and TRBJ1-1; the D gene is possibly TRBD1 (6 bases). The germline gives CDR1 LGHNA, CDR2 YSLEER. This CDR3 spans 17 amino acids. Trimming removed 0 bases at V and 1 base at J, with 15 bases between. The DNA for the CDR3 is TGCGCCAGCAGCCAAGAGGGGGGCGGGACTTCGAACACTGAAGCTTTCTTT. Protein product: CASSQEGGGTSNTEAFF.

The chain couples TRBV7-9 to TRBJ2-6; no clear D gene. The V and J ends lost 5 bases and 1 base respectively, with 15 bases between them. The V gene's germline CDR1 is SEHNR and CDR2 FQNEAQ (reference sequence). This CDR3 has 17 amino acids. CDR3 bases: TGTGCCAGCAGCCAAGATCTGGAACCTTCTGGGGCCAACGTCCTGACTTTC. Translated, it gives CASSQDLEPSGANVLTF.

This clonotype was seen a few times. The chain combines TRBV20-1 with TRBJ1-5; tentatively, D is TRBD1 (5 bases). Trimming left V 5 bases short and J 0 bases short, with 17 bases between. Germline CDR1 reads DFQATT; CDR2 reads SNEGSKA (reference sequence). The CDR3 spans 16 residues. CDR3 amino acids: CSASLRAGSSNQPQHF. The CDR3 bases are TGCAGTGCTTCCCTTCGCGCAGGGTCTAGCAATCAGCCCCAGCATTTT.

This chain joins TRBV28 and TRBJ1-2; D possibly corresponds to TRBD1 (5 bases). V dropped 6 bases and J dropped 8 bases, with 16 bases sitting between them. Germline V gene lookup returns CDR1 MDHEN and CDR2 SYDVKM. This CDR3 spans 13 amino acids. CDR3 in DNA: TGTGCCAGCAGCTCGCGGGGCGTAGGGGGCTACACCTTC. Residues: CASSSRGVGGYTF.

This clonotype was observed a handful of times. The CDR3 protein is CASSQETGQAGSPLHF. The CDR3 nucleotides are TGCGCCAGCAGCCAAGAAACCGGACAGGCTGGTTCACCCCTCCACTTT. The chain links TRBV4-3 to TRBJ1-6; 7 bases line up with TRBD1. V was pared by 0 bases and J by 9 bases, with 8 bases of the junction left unmatched. The CDR3 length is 16 residues. Germline CDR1 and CDR2: LGHNA and YSLEER.

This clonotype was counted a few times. In DNA, the CDR3 is TGTGCCAGCAGCCCAGAAAGGACTAGCGGGAGGCGTGGATGGAACATTCAGTACTTC. This codes for CASSPERTSGRRGWNIQYF. This chain uses TRBV7-8 with TRBJ2-4; 14 bases line up with TRBD2. The germline V gene encodes CDR1 SGHVS and CDR2 FQNEAQ. This CDR3 comprises 19 residues. Unmatched junction bases numbered 16, after V lost 5 bases and J lost 7 bases.

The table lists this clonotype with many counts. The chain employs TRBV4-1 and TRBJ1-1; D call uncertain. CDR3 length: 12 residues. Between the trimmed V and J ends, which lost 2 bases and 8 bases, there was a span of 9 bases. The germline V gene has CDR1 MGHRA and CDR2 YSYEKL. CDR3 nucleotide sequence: TGCGCCAGCAGCCAAAAGGAGGGAGAAGCTTTCTTT. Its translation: CASSQKEGEAFF.

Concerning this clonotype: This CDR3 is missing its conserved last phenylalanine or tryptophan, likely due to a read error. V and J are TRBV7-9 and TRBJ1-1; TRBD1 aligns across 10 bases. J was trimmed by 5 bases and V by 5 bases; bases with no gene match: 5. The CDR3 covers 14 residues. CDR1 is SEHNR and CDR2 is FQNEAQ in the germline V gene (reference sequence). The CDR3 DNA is TGTGCCAGCAGCCTGACAGGGGGCAAGACTGAAGCTTTCTTG. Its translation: CASSLTGGKTEAFL.

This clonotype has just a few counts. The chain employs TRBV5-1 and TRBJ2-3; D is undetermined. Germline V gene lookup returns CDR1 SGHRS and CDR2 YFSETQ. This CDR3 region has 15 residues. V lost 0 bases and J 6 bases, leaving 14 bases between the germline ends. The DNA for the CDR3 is TGCGCCAGCAGCTTGGAAGCTCCACGACGGGATACGCAGTATTTT. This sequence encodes CASSLEAPRRDTQYF.

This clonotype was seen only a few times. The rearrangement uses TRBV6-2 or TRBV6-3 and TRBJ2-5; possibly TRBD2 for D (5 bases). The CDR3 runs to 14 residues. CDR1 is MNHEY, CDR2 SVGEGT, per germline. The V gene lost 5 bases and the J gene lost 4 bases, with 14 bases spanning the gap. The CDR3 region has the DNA TGTGCCAGCAGTCCCATGAGGGAACCAGAGACCCAGTACTTC. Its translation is CASSPMREPETQYF.

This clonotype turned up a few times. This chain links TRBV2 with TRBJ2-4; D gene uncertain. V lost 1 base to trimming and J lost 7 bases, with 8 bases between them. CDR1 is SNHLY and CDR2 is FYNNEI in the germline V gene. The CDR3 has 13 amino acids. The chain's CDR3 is CASSEGPRNIQYF. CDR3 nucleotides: TGTGCCAGCAGTGAAGGGCCAAGGAACATTCAGTACTTC.

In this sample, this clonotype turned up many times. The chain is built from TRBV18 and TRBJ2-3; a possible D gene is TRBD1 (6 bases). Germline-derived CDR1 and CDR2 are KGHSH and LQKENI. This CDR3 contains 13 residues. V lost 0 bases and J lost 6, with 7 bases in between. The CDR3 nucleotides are TGTGCCAGCTCACCACCGGGACACGATACGCAGTATTTT. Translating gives CASSPPGHDTQYF.

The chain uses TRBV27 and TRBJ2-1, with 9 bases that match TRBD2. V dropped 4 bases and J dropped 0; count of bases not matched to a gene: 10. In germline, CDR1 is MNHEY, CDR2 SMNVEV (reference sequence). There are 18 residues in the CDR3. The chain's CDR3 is CASSSGLAGWSSYNEQFF. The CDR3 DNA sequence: TGTGCCAGCAGTTCGGGCCTAGCGGGGTGGAGCTCCTACAATGAGCAGTTCTTC.

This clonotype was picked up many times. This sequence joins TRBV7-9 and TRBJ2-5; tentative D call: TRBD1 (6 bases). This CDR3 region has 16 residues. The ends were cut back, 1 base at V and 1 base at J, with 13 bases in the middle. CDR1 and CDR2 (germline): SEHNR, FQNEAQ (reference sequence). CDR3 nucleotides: TGTGCCAGCAGCTTAGTTTATGGGGGCAGCCAAGAGACCCAGTACTTC. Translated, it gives CASSLVYGGSQETQYF.

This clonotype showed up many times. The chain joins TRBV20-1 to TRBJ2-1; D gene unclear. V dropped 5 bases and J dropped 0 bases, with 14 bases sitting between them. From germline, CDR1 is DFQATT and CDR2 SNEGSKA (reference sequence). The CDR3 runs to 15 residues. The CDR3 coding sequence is TGCAGTGCTCCTCGTCCCAGGAGCTCCTACAATGAGCAGTTCTTC. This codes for CSAPRPRSSYNEQFF.

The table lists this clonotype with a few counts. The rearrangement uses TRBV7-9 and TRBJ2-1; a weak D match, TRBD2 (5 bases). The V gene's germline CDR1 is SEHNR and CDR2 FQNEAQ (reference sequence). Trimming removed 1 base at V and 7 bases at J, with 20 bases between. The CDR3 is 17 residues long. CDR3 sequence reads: CASSLVSEIWSGNEQFF. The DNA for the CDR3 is TGTGCCAGCAGCTTAGTGTCGGAGATTTGGTCGGGGAATGAGCAGTTCTTC.

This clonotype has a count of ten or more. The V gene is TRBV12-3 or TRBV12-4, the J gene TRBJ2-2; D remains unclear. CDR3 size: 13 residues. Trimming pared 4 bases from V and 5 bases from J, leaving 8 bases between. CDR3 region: CASSSSGTGELFF. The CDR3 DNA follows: TGTGCCAGCAGTTCCTCTGGAACCGGGGAGCTGTTTTTT.